Listed below are T cell receptor beta chains from one sample, sequenced in a study of T cell responses to AZD1222 COVID-19 vaccine. Only in-frame clones appear in the TCRdb table, and some are missing; sequencing was by immunoSEQ multiplex PCR. The table lists around 150,000 clones, almost 95% of them singletons. The sequencing here drew on peripheral blood, taken on day 0 of AZD1222 vaccination. These receptors came from an adult in good health. Each CDR3 is given with its conserved first and last residue. Each record gives: D gene, J gene, V gene, clone size, CDR3 protein, CDR3 DNA. The D gene is left open where the match is weak. Some rows have no size entry. The others give once, few or many, or a class for an expanded clone.

>.|TRBJ1-2|TRBV3-1/TRBV3-2|.
CASSDRAGGGYTF
TGTGCCAGCAGCGATCGGGCGGGCGGCGGCTACACCTTC
>.|TRBJ2-1|TRBV3-1/TRBV3-2|.
CASSPGAASYNEQFF
TGTGCCAGCAGTCCTGGGGCAGCCTCCTACAATGAGCAGTTCTTC
>.|TRBJ1-2|TRBV29-1|.
CSVGTNYGYTF
TGCAGCGTTGGGACCAACTATGGCTACACCTTC
>TRBD2|TRBJ2-7|TRBV19|once
CATSHAGGSSYEQYF
TGTGCCACTTCACACGCGGGAGGGTCCTCCTACGAGCAGTACTTC
>.|TRBJ1-3|TRBV6-1|.
CASSVNPGLSGNTIYF
TGTGCCAGCAGTGTAAATCCCGGGCTTTCCGGAAACACCATATATTTT
>.|TRBJ2-3|TRBV9|.
CASSVETGSTDTQYF
TGTGCCAGCAGCGTAGAAACCGGGAGCACAGATACGCAGTATTTT
>.|TRBJ2-7|TRBV10-3|.
CAISDSTGSYEQYF
TGTGCCATCAGTGACTCGACAGGATCCTACGAGCAGTACTTC
>TRBD2|TRBJ2-1|TRBV3-1/TRBV3-2|.
CASSQEGVGGSYNEQFF
TGTGCCAGCAGCCAAGAGGGTGTCGGGGGGTCCTACAATGAGCAGTTCTTC
>.|TRBJ2-7|TRBV27|.
CASSLRAGIYEQYF
TGTGCCAGCAGTTTACGGGCAGGGATTTACGAGCAGTACTTC
>TRBD1|TRBJ1-5|TRBV6-5|.
CASSLGTGDNQPQHF
TGTGCCAGCAGTCTCGGGACAGGGGACAATCAGCCCCAGCATTTT
>.|TRBJ1-3|TRBV21-1|.
CASSKSVQGWFGNTIYF
TGTGCCAGCAGCAAATCAGTACAGGGGTGGTTCGGAAACACCATATATTTT
>.|TRBJ2-1|TRBV6-5|.
CASSTTNQHEQFF
TGTGCCAGCAGCACCACGAACCAGCATGAGCAGTTCTTC
>.|TRBJ2-7|TRBV28|.
CASSSPGAGYYEQYF
TGTGCCAGCAGTTCCCCCGGCGCGGGCTATTACGAGCAGTACTTC
>TRBD1|TRBJ1-2|TRBV6-5|.
CASSYSDRVEGYTF
TGTGCCAGCAGTTACTCAGACAGGGTGGAGGGCTACACCTTC
>.|TRBJ2-3|TRBV9|.
CASSVVVPDTQYF
TGTGCCAGCAGCGTAGTGGTCCCCGATACGCAGTATTTT
>TRBD1|TRBJ1-2|TRBV9|.
CASSPSGGHGYTF
TGTGCCAGCAGCCCCTCAGGGGGCCATGGCTACACCTTC
>TRBD1|TRBJ1-1|TRBV19|.
CASSIRTGGNTEAFF
TGTGCCAGTAGTATCCGGACAGGGGGGAACACTGAAGCTTTCTTT
>.|TRBJ1-3|TRBV30|.
CAWNNGSGNTIYF
TGTGCCTGGAATAACGGCTCTGGAAACACCATATATTTT
>.|TRBJ2-5|TRBV6-5|.
CASSVYQETQYF
TGTGCCAGCAGCGTGTACCAAGAGACCCAGTACTTC
>.|TRBJ2-1|TRBV5-1|once
CASSFDGAGNEQLF
TGCGCCAGCAGCTTCGACGGGGCCGGGAATGAGCAGCTCTTC
>.|TRBJ1-3|TRBV7-6|.
CASSPQWGSSGNTIYF
TGTGCCAGCAGCCCCCAGTGGGGTTCGTCTGGAAACACCATATATTTT
>TRBD1|TRBJ2-7|TRBV5-1|.
CASGPGTEGVEQYF
TGCGCCAGCGGTCCCGGGACAGAGGGGGTCGAGCAGTACTTC
>.|TRBJ2-4|TRBV29-1|.
CSVEGFLGIQYF
TGCAGCGTCGAGGGCTTCCTCGGAATTCAGTACTTC
>.|TRBJ1-1|TRBV6-5|.
CASSYSPPGHTEAFF
TGTGCCAGCAGTTACTCCCCGCCGGGGCACACTGAAGCTTTCTTT
>.|TRBJ2-1|TRBV6-2/TRBV6-3|.
CASSYEGQEQFF
TGTGCCAGCAGTTACGAAGGGCAAGAGCAGTTCTTC
>.|TRBJ1-1|TRBV19|.
CASSIRLWRRNTEAFF
TGTGCCAGTAGTATAAGGTTGTGGCGGCGGAACACTGAAGCTTTCTTT
>.|TRBJ2-5|TRBV25-1|.
CASSGETQYF
TGTGCCAGCAGTGGAGAGACCCAGTACTTC
>TRBD1|TRBJ2-5|TRBV4-3|.
CASSPGTQGMETQYF
TGCGCCAGCAGCCCAGGCACACAGGGGATGGAGACCCAGTACTTC